This T cell receptor (beta chain) came from a study of early T cells in non-severe SARS-CoV-2 infection. Study details: Bulk RNA from unsorted whole blood was sequenced; chains were unpaired. Study observations and caveats: Sequences matched to VDJdb favored anti-spike CD8 responses, while private and CD4 specificities were missed.

This CDR3 comprises 14 residues. The ends were cut back, 5 bases at V and 3 bases at J, with 14 bases in the middle. The germline gives CDR1 SEHNR, CDR2 FQNEAQ (reference sequence). There are many counts of this clonotype. Its cognate antigen is unknown. Researchers tagged individual cDNA molecules with unique molecular identifiers. One entry per CDR3 protein results from TCRdb running MiXCR on the 5' RACE reads. The sample shows tens of thousands of distinct CDR3 sequences, roughly 4.2% of them seen only once. The chain uses TRBV7-9 and TRBJ2-7, with D possibly called TRBD1 or TRBD2 (5 bases each). Sequenced input: whole blood. This receptor was identified in an adult who was a healthcare worker with PCR-confirmed SARS-CoV-2 infection or an uninfected control (not recorded which). CDR3 residues: CASSPGTTFYEQYF. The CDR3 DNA is TGTGCCAGCAGCCCCGGGACGACCTTCTACGAGCAGTACTTC. Supplemented by reference TRBV7-9 and TRBJ2-7, the full variable domain reads DTGVSQNPRHKITKRGQNVTFRCDPISEHNRLYWYRQTLGQGPEFLTYFQNEAQLEKSRLLSDRFSAERPKGSFSTLEIQRTEQGDSAMYLCASSPGTTFYEQYFGPGTRLTVT.